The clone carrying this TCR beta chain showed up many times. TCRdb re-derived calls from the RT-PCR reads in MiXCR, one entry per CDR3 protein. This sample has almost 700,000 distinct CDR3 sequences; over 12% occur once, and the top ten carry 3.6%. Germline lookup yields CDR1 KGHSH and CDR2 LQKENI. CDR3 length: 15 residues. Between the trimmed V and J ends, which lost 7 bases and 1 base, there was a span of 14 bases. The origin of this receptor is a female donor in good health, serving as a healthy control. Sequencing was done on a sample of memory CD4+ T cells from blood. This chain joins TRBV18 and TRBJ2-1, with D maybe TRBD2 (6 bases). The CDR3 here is CASCTSQDSYNEQFF. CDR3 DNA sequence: TGTGCCAGCTGCACTAGCCAAGATTCCTACAATGAGCAGTTCTTC.